This T cell receptor beta chain was recovered during a study of T cell responses to AZD1222 COVID-19 vaccine. General study points: It was only six AZD1222 recipients who were seropositive at baseline. The donor cohort was predominantly white British with a female majority, and clonal diversity may have been underestimated. Within unmutated variant regions lay the reported targets of nearly half of spike-specific TCRs.

The CDR3 spans 15 residues. CDR1 is SGHTA, CDR2 FQGTGA, per germline. Trimming removed 2 bases from V and 3 bases from J; junction bases left unmatched: 4. With respect to this clone: No antigen is known for it.

The method was immunoSEQ multiplex PCR; TCRdb's version includes in-frame clones alone and lacks a portion of them. The data show 130,000 to 150,000 clones, around 90% seen once. The clonotype was recovered from an adult in good health. The genes are TRBV7-3 and TRBJ2-3, with 8 nucleotides matching TRBD1. The source was peripheral blood, collected on day 0 of AZD1222 vaccination. CDR3 protein: CASSLGQGATDTQYF. In nucleotides, the CDR3 is TGTGCCAGCAGCTTAGGGCAGGGGGCGACAGATACGCAGTATTTT.